These 27 T cell receptor beta chains came from one sample sequenced in a study of blood T cell repertoires in COVID-19. This table comes from immunoSEQ multiplex PCR, and its TCRdb copy is limited to in-frame clones, with some not included. The data show about 81,000 clones, approximately 85% seen once. The sequenced material came from peripheral blood. The source of these receptors is a human donor in a cohort sampled during active COVID-19.

This clone is a singleton in its sample. The genes are TRBV5-1 and TRBJ2-1, with TRBD2 matching over 8 bases. Trimming cost V 1 base and J 0 bases; bases outside gene matches: 0. The CDR3 is made up of 15 amino acids. The germline CDR1 and CDR2 sequences are SGHRS and YFSETQ. CDR3 sequence (DNA): TGCGCCAGCAGCTTGACTAGCGGCTCCTACAATGAGCAGTTCTTC. Residues: CASSLTSGSYNEQFF.

This rearrangement joins TRBV7-2 to TRBJ2-7; 7 bases agree with TRBD1. This CDR3 has 13 amino acids. Germline assignment: CDR1 SGHTA and CDR2 FQGNSA. With 5 bases clipped from V and 4 bases from J, the junction kept 5 bases outside the gene matches. CDR3 DNA sequence: TGTGCCAGCAGCCCGGGGACAGAGTACGAGCAGTACTTC. Amino acid sequence: CASSPGTEYEQYF.

The rearrangement links TRBV2 to TRBJ2-5, with D perhaps TRBD1 (6 bases). Germline lookup yields CDR1 SNHLY and CDR2 FYNNEI. This CDR3 comprises 13 residues. The CDR3 coding sequence is TGTGCGATCCAGGGGATGTACCAAGAGACCCAGTACTTC. Translated, it gives CAIQGMYQETQYF.

This clone was picked up one time. The J gene is TRBJ1-1, the V gene TRBV5-1, with D uncertain. This CDR3 is 14 amino acids long. Trimming removed 0 bases from V and 0 bases from J, with 6 bases in between. Germline CDR1 and CDR2: SGHRS and YFSETQ. CDR3 DNA: TGCGCCAGCAGCTTGGACTCGGTGAACACTGAAGCTTTCTTT. It yields the protein CASSLDSVNTEAFF.

The V call is TRBV15, the J call TRBJ2-5; 7 positions agree with TRBD1. J gave up 1 base and V 3 bases, and 11 bases lay outside the gene matches. This CDR3 has 17 residues. Germline V gives CDR1 LNHNV, CDR2 YYDKDF (reference sequence). CDR3 nucleotide sequence: TGTGCCACCAGCAGGGGGAACAGGGGTTGGGGCCAAGAGACCCAGTACTTC. Translation gives CATSRGNRGWGQETQYF.

The V call is TRBV2, the J call TRBJ1-5; no clear D gene. Germline CDR1 and CDR2: SNHLY and FYNNEI. The CDR3 length is 15 residues. Between the trimmed V and J ends, which lost 0 bases and 3 bases, there was a span of 9 bases. The DNA for the CDR3 is TGTGCCAGCAGTGAAGCGCGAACAGACAATCAGCCCCAGCATTTT. This codes for CASSEARTDNQPQHF.

The J gene is TRBJ2-3, the V gene TRBV6-1, with 7 bases matching TRBD1. This CDR3 has 15 amino acids. V lost 1 base, J lost 4 bases, and 5 bases stayed unmatched. CDR1 is MNHNS, CDR2 SASEGT, per germline. Here the CDR3 reads CASSEGQGWPDTQYF. The CDR3 coding sequence is TGTGCCAGCAGTGAAGGACAGGGTTGGCCAGATACGCAGTATTTT.

The V gene is TRBV11-2, the J gene TRBJ1-4; maybe TRBD1 (5 bases). Germline CDR1 reads SGHAT; CDR2 reads FQNNGV. CDR3 length equals 13 residues. Trimming left V 6 bases short and J 8 bases short, with 13 bases between. As DNA, the CDR3 is TGTGCCAGCAGGGCGGGGGTCGGCGAAAAACTGTTTTTT. It yields the protein CASRAGVGEKLFF.

CDR3 loop: CASSRPVAGNPANEQFF. The DNA for the CDR3 is TGTGCCAGCAGTCGGCCGGTAGCGGGAAACCCCGCCAATGAGCAGTTCTTC. The J gene is TRBJ2-1, the V gene TRBV5-5, with 8 bases identical to TRBD2. V lost 5 bases to trimming and J lost 6 bases; unmatched junction nucleotides: 16. Germline V lookup: CDR1 SGHKS, CDR2 YYEKEE (reference sequence). The CDR3 is made up of 17 amino acids.

This clone was recorded only once. This chain uses TRBV11-3 with TRBJ1-4; D may be TRBD1 (5 bases). The germline V and J ends were trimmed by 1 base and 6 bases, with 12 bases remaining between them. Germline loops: CDR1 SGHNT, CDR2 YENEEA. The CDR3 has 15 amino acids. This CDR3 is CASSLGAGTDEKLFF. The CDR3 DNA sequence: TGTGCCAGCAGCTTAGGGGCCGGGACTGATGAAAAACTGTTTTTT.

CDR3 protein: CASSLVLGPNHNYEQYF. CDR3 coding DNA: TGTGCCAGCAGCTTAGTATTGGGGCCCAACCATAACTACGAGCAGTACTTC. The genes are TRBV7-9 and TRBJ2-7; D possibly corresponds to TRBD1 (5 bases). Trimming stripped 1 base from V and 3 bases from J, with 19 bases between. This CDR3 has 17 residues. The germline CDR1 and CDR2 sequences are SEHNR and FQNEAQ (reference sequence).

The chain is built from TRBV7-2 and TRBJ2-2; tentative D call: TRBD2 (6 bases). This CDR3 is 15 amino acids long. Trimming left V 0 bases short and J 7 bases short, with 12 bases between. CDR1 is SGHTA, CDR2 FQGNSA, per germline. This CDR3 is CASSLARQGGGELFF. Written as DNA, the CDR3 is TGTGCCAGCAGCTTAGCAAGGCAGGGAGGCGGGGAGCTGTTTTTT.

The V gene is TRBV27, the J gene TRBJ1-1; 7 positions agree with TRBD1. CDR3 length: 21 amino acids. Per germline, CDR1 MNHEY and CDR2 SMNVEV (reference sequence). Trimming removed 0 bases from V and 4 bases from J; junction bases left unmatched: 23. This CDR3 is CASSLSNLGSYWGQSTTEAFF. The CDR3 nucleotides are TGTGCCAGCAGTTTATCGAATCTTGGGTCATATTGGGGACAGTCAACCACTGAAGCTTTCTTT.

The V call is TRBV19, the J call TRBJ2-7, with 9 bases identical to TRBD1. J lost 6 bases, V lost 5 bases, and 8 bases had no gene match. The CDR3 has 14 amino acids. The germline gives CDR1 LNHDA, CDR2 SQIVND (reference sequence). The CDR3 nucleotides read TGTGCCAGTAGTTCGGGACAGGGTTTCGGCGAGCAGTACTTC. Translated, it gives CASSSGQGFGEQYF.

The genes are TRBV19 and TRBJ1-2, with no clear D. Trimming removed 3 bases from V and 4 bases from J, with 9 bases in between. CDR1 is LNHDA and CDR2 is SQIVND in the germline V gene (reference sequence). CDR3 size: 13 residues. The CDR3 DNA is TGTGCCAGTAGTATTGCGACACCCTATGGCTACACCTTC. It encodes CASSIATPYGYTF. The variable domain in full, completed from reference TRBV19 and TRBJ1-2, reads DGGITQSPKYLFRKEGQNVTLSCEQNLNHDAMYWYRQDPGQGLRLIYYSQIVNDFQKGDIAEGYSVSREKKESFPLTVTSAQKNPTAFYLCASSIATPYGYTFGSGTRLTVV.

This rearrangement joins TRBV10-3 to TRBJ2-3, with TRBD2 as a possible D gene (6 bases). V shed 5 bases and J shed 0 bases, with 9 bases lying between them. CDR1 is ENHRY and CDR2 is SYGVKD in the germline V gene. This CDR3 has 14 amino acids. In nucleotides, the CDR3 is TGTGCCATCAGTTGGGACTTTAGCACAGATACGCAGTATTTT. Translating gives CAISWDFSTDTQYF.

This chain joins TRBV19 and TRBJ2-6; a weak D match, TRBD1 (5 bases). Germline V lookup: CDR1 LNHDA, CDR2 SQIVND (reference sequence). V shed 6 bases and J shed 4 bases, with 13 bases lying between them. The CDR3 loop spans 15 amino acids. CDR3 sequence (DNA): TGTGCCAGTAGCCGACAGTCTCCAGGGGCCAACGTCCTGACTTTC. Translated: CASSRQSPGANVLTF.

The chain uses TRBV9 and TRBJ2-3; D gene uncertain. Germline CDR1 is SGDLS and CDR2 is YYNGEE. CDR3 length equals 12 residues. V was clipped by 4 bases and J by 4 bases, with 7 bases between them. The CDR3 DNA sequence: TGTGCCAGCAGCTTATCGGCAGATACGCAGTATTTT. Translating it yields CASSLSADTQYF.

This clone appeared once. The chain recombines TRBV21-1 with TRBJ1-6; the DNA was not used to check the table's D call, TRBD1. TRBV21-1 is an annotated pseudogene. This CDR3 has 15 residues. CDR3 sequence reads: CASSIGRDRDSPLHF. CDR3 sequence (DNA): TGTGCCAGCAGCATAGGGAGGGACAGGGATTCACCCCTCCACTTT.

A single count supports this clone. The J gene is TRBJ1-4, the V gene TRBV9; maybe TRBD1 (6 bases). The CDR3 spans 14 residues. V lost 0 bases, J lost 7 bases, and 10 bases lay in between. Germline CDR1 and CDR2: SGDLS and YYNGEE. The CDR3 protein is CASSVDQGTEKLFF. CDR3 DNA sequence: TGTGCCAGCAGCGTAGATCAGGGGACTGAAAAACTGTTTTTT.

Only one count was recorded for this clone. The rearrangement links TRBV6-1 to TRBJ1-1; weak D call: TRBD1 (5 bases). Germline values: CDR1 MNHNS, CDR2 SASEGT. Trimming cost V 0 bases and J 4 bases, with 9 bases left between them. This CDR3 comprises 14 residues. CDR3 sequence (DNA): TGTGCCAGCAGTGAAGCGGACACCCGCACTGAAGCTTTCTTT. This codes for CASSEADTRTEAFF.

The chain uses TRBV7-8 and TRBJ1-3, with D perhaps matching TRBD1 (5 bases). Trimming shortened V by 3 bases and J by 4 bases, and 16 bases separated the two germline ends. This CDR3 comprises 16 residues. CDR1 is SGHVS and CDR2 is FQNEAQ in the germline V gene. CDR3 loop: CASSFSSGGEGNTIYF. In DNA form, the CDR3 reads TGTGCCAGCAGCTTCTCCTCCGGGGGAGAGGGAAACACCATATATTTT.

The V gene is TRBV28, the J gene TRBJ1-1, with D uncertain. CDR3 length: 12 amino acids. With 6 bases removed from V and 4 bases from J, the gap between germline ends came to 9 bases. Germline V CDR1 and CDR2: MDHEN, SYDVKM. DNA of the CDR3: TGTGCCAGCAGCCCACTCATCACTGAAGCTTTCTTT. Protein: CASSPLITEAFF.

J is TRBJ1-5 and V is TRBV28; TRBD1 is a possible D gene (5 bases). Germline CDR1 MDHEN, CDR2 SYDVKM. The CDR3 contains 12 residues. The V gene lost 6 bases and the J gene lost 3 bases, with 6 bases spanning the gap. The CDR3 DNA follows: TGTGCCAGCAGGGGGCCCAATCAGCCCCAGCATTTT. Encoded protein: CASRGPNQPQHF.

Concerning this clone: Other DNA sequences in the sample encode the same CDR3. The genes are TRBV19 and TRBJ2-1; D gene uncertain. Germline V gene lookup returns CDR1 LNHDA and CDR2 SQIVND (reference sequence). The V end lost 1 base, the J end lost 4 bases, and 5 bases lay between the germline ends. The CDR3 has 13 amino acids. The CDR3 loop reads CASSIAGYNEQFF. The CDR3 nucleotides are TGTGCCAGTAGTATAGCGGGTTACAATGAGCAGTTCTTC.

This chain uses TRBV7-8 with TRBJ1-5, with TRBD1 identical over 9 bases. Germline assignment: CDR1 SGHVS and CDR2 FQNEAQ. V dropped 4 bases and J dropped 6; count of bases not matched to a gene: 4. This CDR3 has 14 amino acids. The chain's CDR3 is CASSSQGAGQPQHF. The CDR3 region has the DNA TGTGCCAGCAGCTCACAGGGGGCAGGTCAGCCCCAGCATTTT.

This clone came up once. The rearrangement joins TRBV5-6 to TRBJ1-1, with D hard to call. The CDR3 is made up of 13 amino acids. The germline V gene has CDR1 SGHDT and CDR2 YYEEEE. V shed 1 base and J shed 4 bases, with 8 bases lying between them. The CDR3 sequence: CASSLTASTEAFF. The CDR3 bases are TGTGCCAGCAGCTTGACCGCGTCCACTGAAGCTTTCTTT.